The entry below gives a single TCR beta chain sequence along with its context. Its antigen is not known. Profiled with immunoSEQ multiplex PCR; TCRdb holds only in-frame clones, not every one. Here the sample table reports 150,000 or so clones. Germline values: CDR1 LGHDT, CDR2 YNNKEL (reference sequence). V dropped 5 bases and J dropped 8; count of bases not matched to a gene: 6. This CDR3 is built from 14 residues. The entry originates in a study of T cell responses to AZD1222 COVID-19 vaccine. Points from the study as a whole: The span of vaccine-associated CD4 TCRs extended across spike, with dominance at 160-218 and 743-854. Spike-specific TCR breadth and depth rose after two AZD1222 doses. Repertoire sampling happened only post peak T cell response.

The receptor comes from an adult in good health. The specimen was peripheral blood. The chain links TRBV3-1 (or the pseudogene TRBV3-2) to TRBJ1-4; TRBD1 matches 9 bases. CDR3 in DNA: TGTGCCAGCAGCTTACAGGGGGCCGGGGAAAAACTGTTTTTT. Translation gives CASSLQGAGEKLFF.